This T cell receptor (beta chain) was retrieved from a study of cytomegalovirus exposure and HLA in healthy donors. Notes on the study in general: Usually a TCR sequence was rare, but some public TCRs were found in many donors. Diagnosis of cytomegalovirus status made by the classifier reportedly showed high specificity and sensitivity.

The PCR had 60 Vbeta and 13 Jbeta primers. Original processing notes: In a later analysis, the count reached some 83 million unique TCR beta chains, with approximately 11 million shared. Libraries were prepared by immunoSEQ multiplex PCR; TCRdb keeps only in-frame clonotypes and omits some of them. V and J calls and clone size are copied from that table; D and trimming were computed from the DNA. The data contain 120,000 to 150,000 clones, 70% to 85% of them singletons. A note on this clone: What it recognizes is unknown.

Losses at the gene ends were 2 bases for V and 4 bases for J; bases not matched to a gene: 7. This CDR3 region has 16 residues. The germline V gene has CDR1 MNHNY and CDR2 SVGAGI (reference sequence). This sequence joins TRBV6-6 and TRBJ2-2; 7 bases align to TRBD2. The sample consisted of PBMCs. This clonotype originated in a woman aged 45-59 years in good health and CMV-seropositive. CDR3 sequence (DNA): TGTGCCAGCAGTTACATCCGGGGGGAGGGCACCGGGGAGCTGTTTTTT. Translation gives CASSYIRGEGTGELFF.